This TCR beta chain is from a study of T cells after yellow fever vaccination (dated by TCRdb to between 2018 and 2020). At the level of the whole study: Libraries from fractions with low cell numbers were prepared with the SMART-Seq v4 Ultra Low Input RNA kit. To track T-cell clones before and after primary and booster YFV17D yellow fever vaccination, bulk TCR alpha and beta repertoires were sequenced longitudinally. Two healthy male donors, one aged 18 to 30 and one aged 30 to 40 years, made up the cohort. Bulk PBMC replicates and cell subsets were isolated from blood drawn at multiple timepoints before and after both primary and secondary immunization.

TCRdb records Illumina NovaSeq 6000 as the sequencer. TCR cDNA was synthesized by 5'RACE template switching, through which a universal primer site and unique molecular identifiers were introduced. cDNA synthesis was primed from both the TCR alpha and TCR beta constant segments. Library amplification involved two PCR steps, and the second step added sample barcodes and sequencing adapters. Sequencing of libraries was done on Illumina HiSeq 2500 (2x100 bp) or NovaSeq (2x150 bp). Per the source publication's procedure: Demultiplexing of reads and collapsing into UMI consensus sequences were performed with MIGEC, and V(D)J alignment was carried out with MiXCR. Clonotypes responding to the vaccine were identified with edgeR on replicate PBMC samples, with the criteria of FDR below 0.01 and a log2 fold change above 5 up to day 15. Bulk clonotypes were assigned CD4 or CD8 identity according to which sequenced CD4 or CD8 repertoire held them at higher abundance. TCRdb reanalyzed the raw reads on its own, using fastp at Q25 for trimming and MiXCR for clone calling, and kept in-frame beta chains. CDR3 protein sequences are deduplicated, and each keeps its most common genes and DNA. What appears here as the V and J calls and clone size reflects TCRdb's work, not the paper's. Across this sample there are 310,000 or so distinct CDR3 sequences, with approximately 3.9% seen only once. Of the sample, roughly a quarter falls within the top ten clones.

In the paper's terms, the treatment or condition label means: live attenuated yellow fever vaccine strain. At each blood-draw timepoint, two biological replicates of bulk PBMCs were collected. PBMCs were isolated from peripheral blood using a standard Ficoll-Paque protocol. RNA was extracted with TriZol from bulk PBMCs, CD4 and CD8 fractions, and dextramer-positive and dextramer-negative fractions. This clonotype was seen ten or more times. No antigen is known for it. Base qualities are not at hand, and no much larger clone is one base apart. The CDR3, from cysteine to phenylalanine, totals 16 residues. The only DNA kept is the CDR3, 48 bases in frame from the first base. V and J are truncated by 5 bases and 4 bases respectively, leaving an intervening sequence of 20 bases. CDR1 and CDR2 were assigned from the germline V gene as MGHRA and YSYEKL. Overall study results and their limits: Because abundant contaminating clonotypes from the bulk population could be contained in FACS-sorted repertoires, computational filtering was required. A small fraction of clonotypes showed up in both the CD4 and CD8 compartments, probably as a result of convergent recombination. The secondary T-cell response was weaker than the primary response but faster, peaking on day 5 instead of day 15. Most clones expanded after primary vaccination (almost 97% of CD4 and 88% of CD8) were re-detected after the booster, suggesting that broad memory maintenance occurred. The study included only two donors, which limits how far the findings can be generalized.

The source of this sequence is a man between 18 and 35 years old who received the YFV17D yellow fever vaccine. In this chain, TRBV4-1 is recombined with TRBJ1-1; 6 matching bases give a weak D call of TRBD1. Here the sequenced sample was PBMCs, taken on the day of the yellow fever booster vaccination. The nucleotide sequence is given as TGCGCCAGCAGCAAACGCTACAGGGATTATTCCACTGAAGCTTTCTTT. Protein translation: CASSKRYRDYSTEAFF.